A single sample is the source of the 9 T cell receptor beta chains below, sequenced in a study of blood T cells in healthy people across ages. With a J-beta primer mix and a sample-barcoded 5' primer, a second PCR ran 7 to 11 cycles. TCRdb processed the 5' RACE reads anew with MiXCR; each CDR3 protein has one entry. The sample includes about 1.4 million distinct CDR3 sequences, around 59% of them seen just once. Sequenced sample: blood. These receptors all stem from a man younger than 35 in good health.

The DNA for the CDR3 is TGCAGTGCCCTTCCGGCGGGACTAAATGAAGAGCAGTACTTC. It translates to CSALPAGLNEEQYF. The chain couples TRBV20-1 to TRBJ2-7; 7 bases line up with TRBD2. V was clipped by 6 bases and J by 7 bases; unmatched bases: 15. Germline CDR1 and CDR2: DFQATT and SNEGSKA (reference sequence). The CDR3 runs 14 residues.

This chain connects TRBV27 to TRBJ1-2; TRBD1 is a possible D gene (6 bases). The CDR3 has 15 amino acids. The ends were cut back, 0 bases at V and 4 bases at J, with 12 bases in the middle. Germline CDR1 and CDR2: MNHEY and SMNVEV (reference sequence). CDR3 DNA sequence: TGTGCCAGCAGTTTATCGAGGACAGACTTCTATGGCTACACCTTC. Translation: CASSLSRTDFYGYTF.

This chain connects TRBV12-3 or TRBV12-4 to TRBJ2-7; possible D gene TRBD2, 5 bases. V lost 5 bases and J lost 0, with 11 bases in between. The CDR3 is 14 residues long. Here the CDR3 DNA reads TGTGCCAGCAGTGTAAACGGGGACTCCTACGAGCAGTACTTC. Translation: CASSVNGDSYEQYF.

This clonotype was found a few times. This rearrangement joins TRBV29-1 to TRBJ2-4, with a tentative D call TRBD2 (7 bases). CDR1 and CDR2 (germline): SQVTM, ANQGSEA. The CDR3 covers 11 residues. V lost 8 bases and J 9 bases, leaving 14 bases between the germline ends. The CDR3 sequence is CSSGTGAIQYF. The CDR3 nucleotides are TGCAGCAGCGGGACGGGGGCCATTCAGTACTTC.

This clonotype was counted between two and nine times. The chain links TRBV5-1 to TRBJ2-1; TRBD2 aligns across 7 bases. In germline, CDR1 is SGHRS, CDR2 YFSETQ. CDR3 length: 20 amino acids. The ends lost 4 bases at V and 0 bases at J; junction bases unmatched: 19. This CDR3 reads CASSTGEASGRYGSYNEQFF. CDR3 coding DNA: TGCGCCAGCAGCACAGGCGAGGCTAGCGGAAGGTACGGCTCCTACAATGAGCAGTTCTTC. Using reference TRBV5-1 and TRBJ2-1 for the parts outside the CDR3, the full variable domain is KAGVTQTPRYLIKTRGQQVTLSCSPISGHRSVSWYQQTPGQGLQFLFEYFSETQRNKGNFPGRFSGRQFSNSRSEMNVSTLELGDSALYLCASSTGEASGRYGSYNEQFFGPGTRLTVL.

This clonotype was seen only a few times. This rearrangement joins TRBV5-1 to TRBJ2-1; the D is unclear. V shed 0 bases and J shed 6 bases, with 16 bases lying between them. CDR1 and CDR2 (germline): SGHRS, YFSETQ. The CDR3 consists of 16 residues. Written as DNA, the CDR3 is TGCGCCAGCAGCTTGGCCGTGAGCGTTCCAGCCAATGAGCAGTTCTTC. Amino acids: CASSLAVSVPANEQFF. The whole variable domain, filled in from reference TRBV5-1 and TRBJ2-1, reads KAGVTQTPRYLIKTRGQQVTLSCSPISGHRSVSWYQQTPGQGLQFLFEYFSETQRNKGNFPGRFSGRQFSNSRSEMNVSTLELGDSALYLCASSLAVSVPANEQFFGPGTRLTVL.

This chain joins TRBV20-1 and TRBJ1-2; 9 bases are a match to TRBD1. The germline gives CDR1 DFQATT, CDR2 SNEGSKA (reference sequence). V lost 3 bases, J lost 2 bases, and 4 bases stayed unmatched. The CDR3 is made up of 14 amino acids. In DNA form, the CDR3 reads TGCAGTGCTAGTGGGGACAGGGAAAACTATGGCTACACCTTC. Amino acids: CSASGDRENYGYTF.

The count of this clonotype is one. One end of the junction is discordant with germline, which a read error may explain. The rearrangement joins TRBV10-3 to TRBJ2-1; D call uncertain. CDR1 and CDR2 (germline): ENHRY, SYGVKD. This CDR3 is built from 15 residues. The CDR3 is CASSETRNSYNEQFF. The CDR3 bases are TGTGCCAGCAGTGAGACCAGGAACTCCTACAATGAGCAGTTCTTC.

The chain recombines TRBV5-1 with TRBJ2-3; D possibly corresponds to TRBD1 (6 bases). There are 16 residues in the CDR3. The V gene's germline CDR1 is SGHRS and CDR2 YFSETQ. V lost 4 bases and J lost 2, with 17 bases in between. CDR3 nucleotides: TGCGCCAGCAGCCCCAAAACAGGGCCTACCACAGATACGCAGTATTTT. Protein sequence: CASSPKTGPTTDTQYF.